A selection of T cell receptor beta chains follows, all from one sample in a study of persistence of HIV-infected CD4 T cells. No antigen has been identified for these receptors. TCRdb keeps only in-frame clones here, not all; method: immunoSEQ multiplex PCR. Found here are 15,000 to 25,000 clones, 75% to 80% of them singletons; the top ten hold about 6.8%. The material was CD4+ T cells sorted from PBMCs after approximately 20-hour stimulation, obtained from a patient who received antiretroviral therapy. The receptor source for this set is an adult man with HIV who was CMV-seropositive. CDR3s include the opening cysteine and the closing phenylalanine or tryptophan. Fields, in order: D gene, V gene, clone size, CDR3 length, J gene, CDR3 DNA, CDR3 protein. The D gene is left open where the match is weak. Size is stated for part of the rows, as once, few or many counts, or as a class when the clone is expanded.

.	TRBV6-1	few	15	TRBJ1-3	TGTGCCAGCAGTGAATTGGGGACACCAGCGAACACCATATATTTT	CASSELGTPANTIYF
.	TRBV2	.	10	TRBJ1-2	TGTGCCAGCGTCAGCTATGGCTACACCTTC	CASVSYGYTF
TRBD2	TRBV14	.	15	TRBJ2-3	TGTGCCAGCAGCTCTTGGCGGGGGAGCACAGATACGCAGTATTTT	CASSSWRGSTDTQYF
.	TRBV15	.	12	TRBJ1-2	TGTGCCACCAGCAGAGATGGACATGGCTACACCTTC	CATSRDGHGYTF
.	TRBV4-1	.	18	TRBJ2-6	TGCGCCAGCAGCCAAGTCCCGGGGCGTCCCTCTGGGGCCAACGTCCTGACTTTC	CASSQVPGRPSGANVLTF
TRBD1	TRBV2	.	17	TRBJ1-5	TGTGCCAGCTCCTCATCCTCTTCGACAGGGTGGAATCAGCCCCAGCATTTT	CASSSSSSTGWNQPQHF
TRBD1	TRBV5-1	.	13	TRBJ1-2	TGCGCCAGCAGCTCGACAGGGAACTATGGCTACACCTTC	CASSSTGNYGYTF
.	TRBV3-1/TRBV3-2	.	14	TRBJ1-2	TGTGCCAGCAGCCAAGAATGGGCCAACTATGGCTACACCTTC	CASSQEWANYGYTF
TRBD2	TRBV6-5	.	14	TRBJ2-1	TGTGCCAGCAGATTTAGCGGGGTATACAATGAGCAGTTCTTC	CASRFSGVYNEQFF
.	TRBV7-3	.	13	TRBJ1-6	TGTGCCAGCAGCCTCGGGACACGGTCACCCCTCCACTTT	CASSLGTRSPLHF
TRBD1	TRBV9	once	15	TRBJ2-2	TGTGCCAGCAGCGTATGGCCAGGGGGAACCGGGGAGCTGTTTTTT	CASSVWPGGTGELFF
.	TRBV7-9	once	15	TRBJ1-1	TGTGCCAGCAGCCGGATCGGACTTCGGAACACTGAAGCTTTCTTT	CASSRIGLRNTEAFF
TRBD2	TRBV4-1	once	15	TRBJ2-1	TGCGCCAGCAGCCAAGTAACTAGCGCCGACAATGAGCAGTTCTTC	CASSQVTSADNEQFF
.	TRBV5-1	.	12	TRBJ2-7	TGCGCCAGCAGCTCTCAGGGGTACGAGCAGTACTTC	CASSSQGYEQYF
.	TRBV19	.	13	TRBJ1-2	TGTGCCAGTAGTATGGATGGGGCAGCGGGCTACACCTTC	CASSMDGAAGYTF
.	TRBV20-1	.	12	TRBJ2-7	TGCAGTGCTAGTCCCCCTGGTTACGAGCAGTACTTC	CSASPPGYEQYF
.	TRBV6-5	.	13	TRBJ1-2	TGTGCCAGCAACCTGGGACTGAGAGTTGGCTACACCTTC	CASNLGLRVGYTF
TRBD1	TRBV5-1	.	16	TRBJ2-3	TGCGCCAGCAGCTCGTATGGGGGACAGGGGACAGATACGCAGTATTTT	CASSSYGGQGTDTQYF
TRBD2	TRBV9	once	16	TRBJ2-2	TGTGCCAGCAGCGTCAGCGGGGGGTCCAACACCGGGGAGCTGTTTTTT	CASSVSGGSNTGELFF
.	TRBV18	few	15	TRBJ1-4	TGTGCCAGCTCACCGTCCCAGGGAGCGGTAGAAAAACTGTTTTTT	CASSPSQGAVEKLFF
.	TRBV30	once	17	TRBJ2-2	TGTGCCTGGAGTCGAGAGGCAGGACCAGCGAACACCGGGGAGCTGTTTTTT	CAWSREAGPANTGELFF
.	TRBV20-1	.	14	TRBJ2-7	TGCAGTGCTAGTCCCCCTGGCAGGCCCTACGATCAGTACTTC	CSASPPGRPYDQYF
.	TRBV24-1	.	13	TRBJ2-1	TGTGCCACCAGTGATCCAGGACCGAATGAGCAGTTCTTC	CATSDPGPNEQFF
.	TRBV5-6	.	14	TRBJ1-5	TGTGCCAGCAGCTTGAAAAGCACCAATCAGCCCCAGCATTTT	CASSLKSTNQPQHF
.	TRBV28	.	18	TRBJ2-1	TGTGCCAGCAGTTTTGAGGGGTGGAGGGGTCTCTCCTACAATGAGCAGTTCTTC	CASSFEGWRGLSYNEQFF
TRBD1	TRBV6-5	.	16	TRBJ2-2	TGTGCCAGCAGTTCCATTTACAGGGGGCCCCCCGGGGAGCTGTTTTTT	CASSSIYRGPPGELFF
.	TRBV4-1	.	17	TRBJ1-1	TGCGCCAGCAGCCAACTTCGACAATCACGGAAGAACACTGAAGCTTTCTTT	CASSQLRQSRKNTEAFF
.	TRBV10-3	few	15	TRBJ1-1	TGTGCCATCAGTTCAGGGTTAGGCGTGTATACTGAAGCTTTCTTT	CAISSGLGVYTEAFF
.	TRBV29-1	.	13	TRBJ2-7	TGCAGCGTCATATGGGCAGGGTCCTACGAGCAGTACTTC	CSVIWAGSYEQYF
TRBD1	TRBV28	.	14	TRBJ2-7	TGTGCCAGCAGGGGACAGGGGAGCTCCTACGAGCAGTACTTC	CASRGQGSSYEQYF
.	TRBV9	.	15	TRBJ2-6	TGTGCCAGCAGCGTTTTTTACTCTGGGGCCAACGTCCTGACTTTC	CASSVFYSGANVLTF
TRBD2	TRBV6-5	.	14	TRBJ2-7	TGTGCCAGCAGCTCTAGCGGGGGGACCTCCGAGCAGTACTTC	CASSSSGGTSEQYF
.	TRBV7-3	once	15	TRBJ2-3	TGTGCCAGCAGCCCCACTGGGCCCGCCCCAGATACGCAGTATTTT	CASSPTGPAPDTQYF
TRBD1	TRBV5-8	.	16	TRBJ2-7	TGTGCCAGCAGCCTAGGGACAGGCATAACCTCCTACGAGCAGTACTTC	CASSLGTGITSYEQYF
TRBD1	TRBV5-5	.	16	TRBJ2-3	TGTGCCAGCAGCTTGCTGGGACAGGGTGGTGAAGATACGCAGTATTTT	CASSLLGQGGEDTQYF
TRBD1	TRBV20-1	.	15	TRBJ2-7	TGCAGTGCTAGTAGGAGGGCAGGGGGCTTAAGCGAGCAGTACTTC	CSASRRAGGLSEQYF
TRBD1	TRBV14	.	17	TRBJ1-3	TGTGCCAGCAGCCTCGCGTGGACAGGGTTATCTGGAAACACCATATATTTT	CASSLAWTGLSGNTIYF